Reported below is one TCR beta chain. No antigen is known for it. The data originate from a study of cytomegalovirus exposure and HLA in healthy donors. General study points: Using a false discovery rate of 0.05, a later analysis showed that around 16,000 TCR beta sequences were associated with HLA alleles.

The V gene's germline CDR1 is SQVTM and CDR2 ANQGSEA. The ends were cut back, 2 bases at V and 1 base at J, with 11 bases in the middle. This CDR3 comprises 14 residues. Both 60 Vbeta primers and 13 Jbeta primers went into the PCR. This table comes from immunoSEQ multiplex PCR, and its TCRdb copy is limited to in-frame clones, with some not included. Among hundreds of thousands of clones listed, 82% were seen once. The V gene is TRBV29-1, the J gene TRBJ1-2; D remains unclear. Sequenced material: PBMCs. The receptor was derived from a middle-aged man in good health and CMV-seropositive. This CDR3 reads CSVELGRHNYGYTF. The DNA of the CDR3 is TGCAGCGTTGAATTGGGCCGTCATAACTATGGCTACACCTTC.